This T cell receptor (beta chain) stems from a study of blood T cell repertoires in COVID-19. This clone was counted once. The germline V gene has CDR1 LNHDA and CDR2 SQIVND (reference sequence). The CDR3 is 15 residues long. V was trimmed by 9 bases and J by 2 bases, leaving 19 bases between them. Measured with immunoSEQ multiplex PCR; TCRdb has only the in-frame clones, and not every one. The sample holds 200,000 to 250,000 clones, 86% seen once. The receptor was isolated from a woman aged 40 to 50 with acute COVID-19. Source material: PBMCs or T cells enriched from blood (not recorded which). The chain has TRBV19 and TRBJ1-1; D unresolved. The CDR3 here is CASGLGSQVNTEAFF. CDR3 nucleotide sequence: TGTGCCAGCGGACTGGGGTCCCAGGTCAACACTGAAGCTTTCTTT.